A single sample gave rise to the 31 T cell receptor beta chains below, sequenced in a study of cytomegalovirus exposure and HLA in healthy donors. The repertoire was sequenced with immunoSEQ multiplex PCR; TCRdb's copy has only in-frame clones and lacks some. Here the sample spans roughly 130,000 clones, roughly 90% being singletons. The sequencing input was PBMCs. Every receptor here comes from a man aged 30 to 39 in good health and CMV-seronegative.

The chain joins TRBV7-2 to TRBJ1-1; D not resolved. CDR3 length: 15 amino acids. Germline-derived CDR1 and CDR2 are SGHTA and FQGNSA. The V end lost 4 bases, the J end lost 4 bases, and 16 bases lay between the germline ends. CDR3 DNA: TGTGCCAGCAGCTCCCTCCCGGGATGGGGCACTGAAGCTTTCTTT. Its protein product is CASSSLPGWGTEAFF.

The chain has TRBV7-6 and TRBJ2-2; 9 bases align to TRBD2. CDR1 is SGHVS, CDR2 FNYEAQ, per germline. CDR3 size: 17 residues. Trimming at V came to 1 base and at J to 0 bases, leaving 3 bases not matched to a gene. The CDR3 DNA follows: TGTGCCAGCAGCTTAGTGGCTAGCGGGACGAACACCGGGGAGCTGTTTTTT. Translating gives CASSLVASGTNTGELFF. Together with reference TRBV7-6 and TRBJ2-2, the CDR3 gives the full variable domain: GAGVSQSPRYKVTKRGQDVALRCDPISGHVSLYWYRQALGQGPEFLTYFNYEAQQDKSGLPNDRFSAERPEGSISTLTIQRTEQRDSAMYRCASSLVASGTNTGELFFGEGSRLTVL.

V gene TRBV30 combines with J gene TRBJ1-4, with D perhaps matching TRBD1 (5 bases). Trimming removed 3 bases at V and 0 bases at J, with 14 bases between. The CDR3 sequence is 16 residues long. Germline lookup yields CDR1 GTSNPN and CDR2 SVGIG (reference sequence). The CDR3 here is CAWRWAGGTTNEKLFF. The CDR3 region has the DNA TGTGCCTGGAGGTGGGCCGGGGGAACAACTAATGAAAAACTGTTTTTT.

The rearrangement uses TRBV29-1 and TRBJ1-2, with D unresolved. The CDR3 sequence is 13 residues long. Germline assignment: CDR1 SQVTM and CDR2 ANQGSEA. The V and J ends lost 1 base and 5 bases respectively, with 11 bases between them. The chain's CDR3 is CSVEGKPAYGYTF. The CDR3 nucleotides read TGCAGCGTTGAAGGGAAACCAGCGTATGGCTACACCTTC. Full variable domain (missing parts from reference TRBV29-1 and TRBJ1-2): SAVISQKPSRDICQRGTSLTIQCQVDSQVTMMFWYRQQPGQSLTLIATANQGSEATYESGFVIDKFPISRPNLTFSTLTVSNMSPEDSSIYLCSVEGKPAYGYTFGSGTRLTVV.

The CDR3 loop is CASSGGQGRLPSYEQYF. CDR3 nucleotide sequence: TGTGCCAGCAGCGGGGGACAGGGGCGGCTCCCATCCTACGAGCAGTACTTC. The chain links TRBV5-4 to TRBJ2-7; TRBD1 matches at 10 bases. Germline V gene sequence: CDR1 SGHNT, CDR2 YYREEE (reference sequence). V lost 4 bases and J lost 1; bases outside the gene matches: 11. The CDR3 is made up of 17 amino acids.

The chain is built from TRBV30 and TRBJ2-1, with a possible D match to TRBD2 (5 bases). Germline loops: CDR1 GTSNPN, CDR2 SVGIG (reference sequence). The CDR3 runs to 15 residues. With 3 bases removed from V and 2 bases from J, the gap between germline ends came to 14 bases. CDR3 nucleotide sequence: TGTGCCTGGAGCCGGCAAAGCGGCCCCTACAATGAGCAGTTCTTC. It translates to CAWSRQSGPYNEQFF.

The V gene is TRBV6-6, the J gene TRBJ1-5; D uncertain. The CDR3 totals 14 residues. Per the germline V gene, CDR1 is MNHNY and CDR2 is SVGAGI (reference sequence). V gave up 2 bases and J gave up 2 bases, with 7 bases separating them. CDR3 protein: CASSYGTRNQPQHF. The CDR3 coding sequence is TGTGCCAGCAGTTACGGCACCCGCAATCAGCCCCAGCATTTT.

The chain recombines TRBV6-5 with TRBJ2-3; 10 nucleotides agree with TRBD1. This CDR3 comprises 15 residues. The ends lost 7 bases at V and 3 bases at J; junction bases unmatched: 7. Germline loops: CDR1 MNHEY, CDR2 SVGAGI. CDR3 sequence reads: CASTNRDRGTDTQYF. Written as DNA, the CDR3 is TGTGCCAGCACCAACCGGGACAGGGGAACAGATACGCAGTATTTT.

V is TRBV7-9 and J is TRBJ2-7; TRBD1 is a possible D gene (6 bases). CDR1 is SEHNR and CDR2 is FQNEAQ in the germline V gene (reference sequence). CDR3 length: 14 amino acids. V lost 4 bases and J lost 3, with 13 bases in between. CDR3 in DNA: TGTGCCAGCAGCTCTACAGGGCTTCACTACGAGCAGTACTTC. Amino acid sequence: CASSSTGLHYEQYF.

The chain is built from TRBV2 and TRBJ2-2; maybe TRBD1 (5 bases). The germline V gene encodes CDR1 SNHLY and CDR2 FYNNEI. The ends were cut back, 8 bases at V and 2 bases at J, with 9 bases in the middle. The CDR3 has 13 residues. The CDR3: CASYRGNTGELFF. CDR3 nucleotide sequence: TGTGCCAGCTATAGGGGAAACACCGGGGAGCTGTTTTTT.

This clone was counted once. The chain links TRBV30 to TRBJ2-7; 8 bases are shared with TRBD1. Germline trimming cut 1 base from V and 3 bases from J; bases unmatched to any gene: 2. The CDR3 covers 13 residues. Per the germline V gene, CDR1 is GTSNPN and CDR2 is SVGIG (reference sequence). The CDR3 sequence is CAWSAGQGYEQYF. The CDR3 DNA reads TGTGCCTGGAGTGCCGGACAGGGCTACGAGCAGTACTTC.

The genes are TRBV27 and TRBJ1-5, with a possible D match to TRBD1 (6 bases). The V gene lost 6 bases and the J gene lost 0 bases, with 15 bases spanning the gap. CDR3 size: 16 residues. Germline assignment: CDR1 MNHEY and CDR2 SMNVEV (reference sequence). The CDR3 bases are TGTGCCAGCAGGCCCGGGACACATAATAGCAATCAGCCCCAGCATTTT. Residues: CASRPGTHNSNQPQHF.

The table lists this clone with many counts. J is TRBJ2-3 and V is TRBV6-4; 7 nucleotides match TRBD1. This CDR3 contains 14 residues. V trimming: 4 bases; J trimming: 4 bases; junction bases outside the gene matches: 5. Germline lookup yields CDR1 MRHNA and CDR2 SNTAGT. Here the CDR3 DNA reads TGTGCCAGCAGTGGTGGGACAGACGCAGATACGCAGTATTTT. It is translated as CASSGGTDADTQYF.

This clone turned up a few times. The chain joins TRBV5-6 to TRBJ2-2; 11 bases fit TRBD2. J was trimmed by 2 bases and V by 0 bases; bases with no gene match: 9. CDR1 SGHDT and CDR2 YYEEEE come from the germline V gene. The CDR3 is 19 amino acids. The CDR3 sequence is CASSLAGLAGGTNTGELFF. The CDR3 DNA reads TGTGCCAGCAGCTTGGCCGGCCTAGCGGGAGGTACTAACACCGGGGAGCTGTTTTTT.

J is TRBJ1-3 and V is TRBV9, with no clear D. V lost 5 bases to trimming and J lost 0 bases, with 12 bases between them. CDR1 is SGDLS, CDR2 YYNGEE, per germline. The CDR3 totals 15 residues. CDR3: CASSAFGDSGNTIYF. The CDR3 DNA reads TGTGCCAGCAGTGCATTCGGAGACTCTGGAAACACCATATATTTT.

This clone occurred a few times. V gene TRBV2 combines with J gene TRBJ1-6, with D possibly being TRBD1 (6 bases). Trimming took 2 bases from V and 9 from J, leaving 11 bases between them. CDR1 is SNHLY, CDR2 FYNNEI, per germline. This CDR3 has 14 amino acids. The CDR3 is CASSESRGGSPLHF. CDR3 DNA: TGTGCCAGCAGTGAATCCAGGGGCGGTTCACCCCTCCACTTT.

The V gene is TRBV7-9, the J gene TRBJ2-5; 7 nucleotides line up with TRBD2. The V and J ends lost 2 bases and 1 base, in that order; junction bases with no gene match: 4. Germline lookup yields CDR1 SEHNR and CDR2 FQNEAQ (reference sequence). The CDR3 sequence is 15 residues long. The DNA for the CDR3 is TGTGCCAGCAGCTTAATGCGGGGGTCCCAAGAGACCCAGTACTTC. Translation: CASSLMRGSQETQYF.

V and J are TRBV6-5 and TRBJ2-1; tentatively, D is TRBD2 (5 bases). Germline values: CDR1 MNHEY, CDR2 SVGAGI. This CDR3 contains 14 residues. With 5 bases removed from V and 0 bases from J, the gap between germline ends came to 8 bases. The CDR3 spells CASSSGRSYNEQFF. CDR3 sequence (DNA): TGTGCCAGCAGTAGCGGTCGCTCCTACAATGAGCAGTTCTTC.

This clone came up once. This chain joins TRBV15 and TRBJ1-4, with D perhaps TRBD1 (5 bases). The CDR3 contains 15 residues. With 3 bases removed from V and 3 bases from J, the gap between germline ends came to 11 bases. Germline CDR1 LNHNV, CDR2 YYDKDF (reference sequence). CDR3: CATSRAGGANEKLFF. The CDR3 nucleotides are TGTGCCACCAGCAGGGCGGGGGGAGCTAATGAAAAACTGTTTTTT.

The V call is TRBV7-9, the J call TRBJ2-1; D may be TRBD1 (5 bases). V was trimmed by 4 bases and J by 10 bases, leaving 11 bases between them. The CDR3 spans 12 residues. Germline CDR1 reads SEHNR; CDR2 reads FQNEAQ (reference sequence). The CDR3 here is CASSSDTREQFF. CDR3 DNA: TGTGCCAGCAGCTCGGACACCCGAGAGCAGTTCTTC.

The V and J genes are TRBV4-3 and TRBJ2-1, with D possibly being TRBD2 (6 bases). The CDR3 covers 17 residues. CDR1 LGHNA and CDR2 YSLEER come from the germline V gene. Trimming left V 0 bases short and J 0 bases short, with 12 bases between. The CDR3 bases are TGCGCCAGCAGCCAAGATTACGCGGGACTCTCCTACAATGAGCAGTTCTTC. As protein: CASSQDYAGLSYNEQFF.

Only one count was recorded for this clone. The chain is built from TRBV5-1 and TRBJ1-2; no reliable D call. Germline V gene lookup returns CDR1 SGHRS and CDR2 YFSETQ. With 2 bases removed from V and 6 bases from J, the gap between germline ends came to 14 bases. This CDR3 has 14 amino acids. As DNA, the CDR3 is TGCGCCAGCAGCTTTCCAGAGGGCCTCAATGGCTACACCTTC. It translates to CASSFPEGLNGYTF.

The V call is TRBV29-1, the J call TRBJ2-7; the D gene is possibly TRBD1 (6 bases). Germline V CDR1 and CDR2: SQVTM, ANQGSEA. With 5 bases removed from V and 3 bases from J, the gap between germline ends came to 17 bases. The CDR3 has 14 amino acids. DNA for the CDR3: TGCAGCGTTTCACCCAGGGGTCTAGTCTACGAGCAGTACTTC. It specifies CSVSPRGLVYEQYF.

V is TRBV4-1 and J is TRBJ2-3; a weak D match, TRBD1 (5 bases). This CDR3 has 17 residues. The ends were cut back, 1 base at V and 4 bases at J, with 18 bases in the middle. CDR1 is MGHRA, CDR2 YSYEKL, per germline. This CDR3 is CASSQVESGNSADTQYF. In DNA form, the CDR3 reads TGCGCCAGCAGCCAAGTGGAGTCAGGGAATTCCGCAGATACGCAGTATTTT.

The J gene is TRBJ2-1, the V gene TRBV5-4; D call uncertain. The CDR3 consists of 14 residues. Germline V gene data show CDR1 as SGHNT and CDR2 as YYREEE (reference sequence). V was shortened by 4 bases and J by 6 bases, with 14 bases between the two germline ends. The CDR3 DNA sequence: TGTGCCAGCAGCCCCGTGGTACTTCCCAATGAGCAGTTCTTC. Translating it yields CASSPVVLPNEQFF. The variable domain in full, completed from reference TRBV5-4 and TRBJ2-1, reads ETGVTQSPTHLIKTRGQQVTLRCSSQSGHNTVSWYQQALGQGPQFIFQYYREEENGRGNFPPRFSGLQFPNYSSELNVNALELDDSALYLCASSPVVLPNEQFFGPGTRLTVL.

The V and J genes are TRBV7-7 and TRBJ2-5; the D is unclear. Trimming left V 4 bases short and J 5 bases short, with 11 bases between. This CDR3 has 13 amino acids. Per germline, CDR1 SSHAT and CDR2 FNYEAQ (reference sequence). In DNA, the CDR3 is TGTGCCAGCAGCTCTGATCTCCGGGAGACCCAGTACTTC. Its protein is CASSSDLRETQYF.

This chain connects TRBV7-2 to TRBJ1-4; the match to TRBD1 covers 7 bases. V shed 5 bases, J shed 1 base, and the junction held 1 base outside the gene matches. Germline assignment: CDR1 SGHTA and CDR2 FQGNSA. CDR3 size: 14 residues. CDR3 DNA: TGTGCCAGCAGCCAGGGGGAAACTAATGAAAAACTGTTTTTT. Translation gives CASSQGETNEKLFF.

The chain employs TRBV2 and TRBJ2-6; D possibly corresponds to TRBD1 (5 bases). CDR1 is SNHLY, CDR2 FYNNEI, per germline. The CDR3 is 15 amino acids. Trimming shortened V by 8 bases and J by 0 bases, and 11 bases separated the two germline ends. The CDR3 spells CASPNRFSGANVLTF. In nucleotides, the CDR3 is TGTGCCAGCCCCAACAGGTTCTCTGGGGCCAACGTCCTGACTTTC.

This clone was seen a few times. V and J are TRBV7-3 and TRBJ2-7; TRBD2 agrees at 7 bases. J was trimmed by 2 bases and V by 5 bases; bases with no gene match: 12. The CDR3 extends over 16 amino acids. The V gene's germline CDR1 is SGHTA and CDR2 FQGTGA. CDR3 nucleotide sequence: TGTGCCAGCAGCCCAGGGCGGGAGTACCCCCCCTACGAGCAGTACTTC. Translated, it gives CASSPGREYPPYEQYF.

V gene TRBV2 combines with J gene TRBJ2-5; 12 bases map to TRBD2. In germline, CDR1 is SNHLY, CDR2 FYNNEI. Trimming removed 4 bases from V and 4 bases from J; junction bases left unmatched: 1. This CDR3 region has 14 residues. CDR3 coding DNA: TGTGCCAGCAGTGGGGGACTAGCGGGAGAGACCCAGTACTTC. Protein: CASSGGLAGETQYF.

The chain combines TRBV19 with TRBJ1-6, with no clear D. Trimming removed 2 bases from V and 12 bases from J, with 8 bases in between. The CDR3 runs to 12 residues. Germline CDR1 is LNHDA and CDR2 is SQIVND (reference sequence). The CDR3 protein is CASSIIARPLHF. CDR3 bases: TGTGCCAGTAGTATAATCGCCAGACCCCTCCACTTT. Using reference TRBV19 and TRBJ1-6 for the parts outside the CDR3, the full variable domain is DGGITQSPKYLFRKEGQNVTLSCEQNLNHDAMYWYRQDPGQGLRLIYYSQIVNDFQKGDIAEGYSVSREKKESFPLTVTSAQKNPTAFYLCASSIIARPLHFGNGTRLTVT.